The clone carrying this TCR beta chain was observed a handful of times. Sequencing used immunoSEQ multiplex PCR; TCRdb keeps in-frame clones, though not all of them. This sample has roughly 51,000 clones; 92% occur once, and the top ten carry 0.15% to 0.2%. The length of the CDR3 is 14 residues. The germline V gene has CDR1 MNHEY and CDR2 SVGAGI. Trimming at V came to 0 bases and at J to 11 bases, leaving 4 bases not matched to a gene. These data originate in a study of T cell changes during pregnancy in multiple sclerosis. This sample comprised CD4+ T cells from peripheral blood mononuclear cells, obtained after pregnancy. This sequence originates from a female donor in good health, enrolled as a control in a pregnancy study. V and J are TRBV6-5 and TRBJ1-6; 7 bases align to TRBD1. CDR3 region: CASSYSRTGTPLHF. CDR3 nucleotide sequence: TGTGCCAGCAGTTACTCCCGGACAGGTACACCCCTCCACTTT.